These 12 T cell receptor beta chains came from one sample sequenced in a study of blood T cells in healthy people across ages. PCR was performed a second time for roughly 7 to 12 cycles using a sample-barcoded 5' primer and a J-beta primer mix. TCRdb redid the calling of the 5' RACE reads with MiXCR, one entry per CDR3 protein. The sample consists of approximately 760,000 distinct CDR3 sequences, 20% to 30% of them appearing once. The same sample was also studied in work on T cells of mothers and their children.

The sequencing sample was made of blood. The receptors derive from a boy aged 5-17 years in good health.

As regards this clonotype: At one of its ends the junction is not consistent with the germline gene, which may arise from a read error. This rearrangement joins TRBV5-1 to TRBJ1-1; maybe TRBD1 (5 bases). The V gene's germline CDR1 is SGHRS and CDR2 YFSETQ. The CDR3 is made up of 13 amino acids. In DNA, the CDR3 is TGCGCCAGCACGCGGGGCCTGAACACTGAGGCTTTCTTT. Protein: CASTRGLNTEAFF.

This chain links TRBV5-8 with TRBJ2-2, with 8 bases fitting TRBD1. There are 16 residues in the CDR3. The germline gives CDR1 SGHTS, CDR2 YDEGEE. J gave up 1 base and V 0 bases, and 2 bases lay outside the gene matches. CDR3 region: CASSLARGLNTGELFF. The CDR3 DNA follows: TGTGCCAGCAGCTTGGCCAGGGGGCTGAACACCGGGGAGCTGTTTTTT.

The chain links TRBV12-3 or TRBV12-4 to TRBJ2-1; 9 bases are a match to TRBD2. The CDR3 runs to 15 residues. The CDR3 spells CVSRLGGGAVSEQFF. The CDR3, as DNA: TGTGTCTCCCGATTGGGCGGGGGGGCGGTTAGTGAGCAGTTCTTC.

V usage is TRBV12-3 or TRBV12-4 and J usage is TRBJ2-3; D uncertain. The CDR3 is made up of 14 amino acids. The germline V and J ends were trimmed by 1 base and 5 bases, with 10 bases remaining between them. Here the CDR3 reads CASSLGVTGDTQYF. The CDR3 DNA sequence: TGTGCCAGCAGTTTAGGGGTCACTGGAGATACGCAGTATTTT.

This clonotype was seen more than once but under ten times. The chain recombines TRBV5-8 with TRBJ2-1; maybe TRBD1 (6 bases). Germline values: CDR1 SGHTS, CDR2 YDEGEE. V shed 3 bases and J shed 3 bases, with 13 bases lying between them. The CDR3 sequence is 15 residues long. The CDR3 DNA is TGTGCCAGCAGCTGGGGGACAAGCATCTACAATGAGCAGTTCTTC. Protein sequence: CASSWGTSIYNEQFF.

Concerning this clonotype: One end of the junction does not line up with germline, which may come from a read error. The V and J genes are TRBV7-7 and TRBJ2-1; TRBD1 matches at 7 bases. Germline CDR1 and CDR2: SSHAT and FNYEAQ (reference sequence). The CDR3 has 21 residues. Here the CDR3 DNA reads TGTGCTAGCAGCCCTAGTAAGGTATTCAGAGGGGGCAGGCTAGTTTACCATGAGCAGTTCTTC. It is translated as CASSPSKVFRGGRLVYHEQFF.

This clonotype was counted between two and nine times. The genes are TRBV7-6 and TRBJ2-5, with TRBD2 matching over 8 bases. CDR3 length equals 19 residues. With V trimmed by 2 bases and J by 3 bases, 17 bases remained unmatched. Germline V gives CDR1 SGHVS, CDR2 FNYEAQ. The CDR3 DNA sequence: TGTGCCAGCAGCTTACTAATTATCTCAGAAACCGGGAGGGAAGAGACCCAGTACTTC. Residues: CASSLLIISETGREETQYF.

The chain recombines TRBV12-3 or TRBV12-4 with TRBJ2-5, with 14 bases that match TRBD2. V was pared by 7 bases and J by 5 bases, with 6 bases of the junction left unmatched. This CDR3 contains 15 residues. The CDR3 region is CASTGTSGRGETQYF. The CDR3 bases are TGTGCCAGCACGGGGACTAGCGGGAGAGGGGAGACCCAGTACTTC.

In this sample, this clonotype turned up a few times. The chain joins TRBV12-3 or TRBV12-4 to TRBJ1-3; D remains ambiguous. CDR3 size: 14 residues. Trimming removed 1 base at V and 0 bases at J, with 4 bases between. CDR3 region: CASSLVFSGNTIYF. The CDR3, as DNA: TGTGCCAGCAGTTTAGTATTCTCTGGAAACACCATATATTTT.

This clonotype has a single count. The chain couples TRBV7-2 to TRBJ2-5; 7 positions match TRBD2. The J call is doubtful: the DNA matches TRBJ2-7 better. CDR1 and CDR2 (germline): SGHTA, FQGNSA. The CDR3 spans 15 residues. CDR3 in amino acids: CASSLELLAHYEQYF. DNA of the CDR3: TGTGCCAGCAGCTTAGAGTTACTAGCGCACTACGAGCAGTACTTC.

This clonotype was picked up a small number of times. The rearrangement joins TRBV6-6 to TRBJ2-7, with a tentative D call TRBD1 (5 bases). CDR3 length: 13 residues. V was trimmed by 7 bases and J by 3 bases, leaving 13 bases between them. CDR1 and CDR2 (germline): MNHNY, SVGAGI (reference sequence). The CDR3 loop reads CASTAPQGYEQYF. DNA of the CDR3: TGTGCCAGCACAGCACCTCAGGGCTACGAGCAGTACTTC.

The chain's CDR3 is CASDSRDRPYEQYF. The CDR3 DNA is TGTGCCAGCGACTCTAGGGACAGACCCTACGAGCAGTACTTC. The chain uses TRBV28 and TRBJ2-5; 7 bases agree with TRBD1. Near its end, the DNA agrees better with TRBJ2-7, so the J call may be wrong. From germline, CDR1 is MDHEN and CDR2 SYDVKM. This CDR3 is 14 amino acids long.